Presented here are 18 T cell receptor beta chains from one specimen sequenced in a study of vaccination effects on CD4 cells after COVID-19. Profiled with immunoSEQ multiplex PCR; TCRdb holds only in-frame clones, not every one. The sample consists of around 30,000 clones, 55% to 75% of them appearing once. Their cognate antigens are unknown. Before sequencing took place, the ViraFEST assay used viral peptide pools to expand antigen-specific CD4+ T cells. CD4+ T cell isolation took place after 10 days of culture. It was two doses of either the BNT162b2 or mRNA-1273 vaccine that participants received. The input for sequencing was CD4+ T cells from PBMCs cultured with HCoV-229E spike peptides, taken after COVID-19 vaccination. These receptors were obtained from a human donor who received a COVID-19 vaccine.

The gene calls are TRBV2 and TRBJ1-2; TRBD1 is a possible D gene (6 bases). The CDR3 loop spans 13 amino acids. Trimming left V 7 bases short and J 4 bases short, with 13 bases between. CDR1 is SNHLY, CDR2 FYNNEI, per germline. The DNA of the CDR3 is TGTGCCAGCACTCGGCAGGGGAGCTATGGCTACACCTTC. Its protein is CASTRQGSYGYTF. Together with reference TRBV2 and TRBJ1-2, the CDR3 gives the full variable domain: EPEVTQTPSHQVTQMGQEVILRCVPISNHLYFYWYRQILGQKVEFLVSFYNNEISEKSEIFDDQFSVERPDGSNFTLKIRSTKLEDSAMYFCASTRQGSYGYTFGSGTRLTVV.

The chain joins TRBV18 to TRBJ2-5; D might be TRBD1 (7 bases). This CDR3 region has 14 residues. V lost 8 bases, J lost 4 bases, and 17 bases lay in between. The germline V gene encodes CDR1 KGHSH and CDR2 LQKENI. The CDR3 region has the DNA TGTGCCAGCCAAGAATGGAGGGGGCGAGAGACCCAGTACTTC. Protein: CASQEWRGRETQYF. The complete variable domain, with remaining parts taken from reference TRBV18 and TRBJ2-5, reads NAGVMQNPRHLVRRRGQEARLRCSPMKGHSHVYWYRQLPEEGLKFMVYLQKENIIDESGMPKERFSAEFPKEGPSILRIQQVVRGDSAAYFCASQEWRGRETQYFGPGTRLLVL.

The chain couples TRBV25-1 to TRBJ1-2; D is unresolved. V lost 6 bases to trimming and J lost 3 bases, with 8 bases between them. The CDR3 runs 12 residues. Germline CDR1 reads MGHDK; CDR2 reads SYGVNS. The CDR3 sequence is CASRVADYGYTF. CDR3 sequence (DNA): TGTGCCAGCAGGGTAGCAGACTATGGCTACACCTTC.

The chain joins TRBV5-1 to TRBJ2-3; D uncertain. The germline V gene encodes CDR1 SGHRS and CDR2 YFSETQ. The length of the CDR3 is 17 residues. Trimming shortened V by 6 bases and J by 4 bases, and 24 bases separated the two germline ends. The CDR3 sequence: CASNLDATFQSSDTQYF. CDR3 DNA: TGCGCCAGCAACCTAGATGCTACCTTCCAGAGCTCAGATACGCAGTATTTT.

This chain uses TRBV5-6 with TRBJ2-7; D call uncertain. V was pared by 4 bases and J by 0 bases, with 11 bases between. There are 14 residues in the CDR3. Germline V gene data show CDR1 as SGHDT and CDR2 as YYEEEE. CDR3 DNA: TGTGCCAGCAGCCCGCAAGGTGTCTCCTACGAGCAGTACTTC. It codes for CASSPQGVSYEQYF. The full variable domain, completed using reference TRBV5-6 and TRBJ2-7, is DAGVTQSPTHLIKTRGQQVTLRCSPKSGHDTVSWYQQALGQGPQFIFQYYEEEERQRGNFPDRFSGHQFPNYSSELNVNALLLGDSALYLCASSPQGVSYEQYFGPGTRLTVT.

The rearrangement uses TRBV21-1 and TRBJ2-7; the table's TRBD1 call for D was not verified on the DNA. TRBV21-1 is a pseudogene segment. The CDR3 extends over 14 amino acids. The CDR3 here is CASRRTGSYHEQYF. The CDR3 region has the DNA TGTGCCAGCAGAAGGACAGGGAGTTATCACGAGCAGTACTTC.

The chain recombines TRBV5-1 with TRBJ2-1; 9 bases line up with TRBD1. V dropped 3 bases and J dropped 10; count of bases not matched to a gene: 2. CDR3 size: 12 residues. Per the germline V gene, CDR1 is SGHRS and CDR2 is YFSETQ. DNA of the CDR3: TGCGCCAGCAGCTGGGGGACAGGGGAGCAGTTCTTC. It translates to CASSWGTGEQFF.

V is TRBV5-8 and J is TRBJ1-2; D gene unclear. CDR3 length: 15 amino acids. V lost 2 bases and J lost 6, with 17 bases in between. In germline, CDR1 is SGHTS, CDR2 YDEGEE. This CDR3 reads CASSFISGRNNGYTF. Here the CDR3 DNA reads TGTGCCAGCAGCTTCATAAGCGGGCGAAACAATGGCTACACCTTC.

This chain's CDR3 is CASSGGATDTQYF. The CDR3 nucleotides read TGTGCCAGCAGCGGGGGGGCCACAGATACGCAGTATTTT. The rearrangement links TRBV6-4 to TRBJ2-3; 8 nucleotides line up with TRBD2. This CDR3 is built from 13 residues. In germline, CDR1 is MRHNA, CDR2 SNTAGT. V was pared by 6 bases and J by 2 bases, with 1 base of the junction left unmatched.

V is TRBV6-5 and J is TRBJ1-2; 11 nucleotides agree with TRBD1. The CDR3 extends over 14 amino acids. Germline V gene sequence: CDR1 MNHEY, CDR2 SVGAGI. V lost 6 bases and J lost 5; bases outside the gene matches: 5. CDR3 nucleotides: TGTGCCAGCAGAATGGGACAGGGGGTTTATGGCTACACCTTC. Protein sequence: CASRMGQGVYGYTF.

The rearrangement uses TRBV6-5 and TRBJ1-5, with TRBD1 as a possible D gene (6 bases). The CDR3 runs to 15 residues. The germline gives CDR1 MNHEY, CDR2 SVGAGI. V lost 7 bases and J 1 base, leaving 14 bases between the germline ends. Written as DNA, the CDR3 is TGTGCCAGCAAGTTGGAAACAGGGAGCAATCAGCCCCAGCATTTT. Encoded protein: CASKLETGSNQPQHF.

The CDR3: CASSLTGKLFF. CDR3 nucleotide sequence: TGTGCCAGCAGCTTAACAGGGAAGCTGTTTTTT. The chain has TRBV11-2 and TRBJ1-4; D possibly corresponds to TRBD1 (6 bases). The V gene's germline CDR1 is SGHAT and CDR2 FQNNGV. V lost 2 bases and J 14 bases, leaving 9 bases between the germline ends. This CDR3 is 11 amino acids long.

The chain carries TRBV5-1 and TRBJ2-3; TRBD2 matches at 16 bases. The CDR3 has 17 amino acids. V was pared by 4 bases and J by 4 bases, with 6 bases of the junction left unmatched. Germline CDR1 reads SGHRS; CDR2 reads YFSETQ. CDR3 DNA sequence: TGCGCCAGCAGCCCCGGGACTAGCGGGAGGGCCGCAGATACGCAGTATTTT. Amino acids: CASSPGTSGRAADTQYF.

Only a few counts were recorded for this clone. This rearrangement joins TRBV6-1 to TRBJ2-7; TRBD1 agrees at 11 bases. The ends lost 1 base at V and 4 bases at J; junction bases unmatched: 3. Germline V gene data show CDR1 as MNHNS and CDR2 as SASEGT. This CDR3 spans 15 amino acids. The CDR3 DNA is TGTGCCAGCAGTGAAGGGACAGGGGGCTTATACGAGCAGTACTTC. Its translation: CASSEGTGGLYEQYF.

CDR3 DNA sequence: TGCAGCGTTGAATCCTCCGCGGACCGTTCTTCAACCACTCTTTACGAGCAGTACTTC. Its translation: CSVESSADRSSTTLYEQYF. The V and J genes are TRBV29-1 and TRBJ2-7; D gene unclear. Trimming left V 2 bases short and J 4 bases short, with 30 bases between. Germline V gene data show CDR1 as SQVTM and CDR2 as ANQGSEA. The CDR3 has 19 amino acids.

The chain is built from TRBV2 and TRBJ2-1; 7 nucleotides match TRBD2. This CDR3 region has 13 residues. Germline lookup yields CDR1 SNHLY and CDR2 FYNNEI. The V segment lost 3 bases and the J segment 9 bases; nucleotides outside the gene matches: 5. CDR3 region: CASSETRESEQFF. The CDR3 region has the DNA TGTGCCAGCAGTGAGACGCGGGAGAGTGAGCAGTTCTTC.

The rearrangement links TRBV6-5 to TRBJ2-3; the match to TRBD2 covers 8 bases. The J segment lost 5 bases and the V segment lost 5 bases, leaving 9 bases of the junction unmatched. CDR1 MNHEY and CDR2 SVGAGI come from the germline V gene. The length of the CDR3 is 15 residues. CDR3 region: CASSPSLAAVDTQYF. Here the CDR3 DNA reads TGTGCCAGCAGTCCCTCACTAGCGGCGGTAGATACGCAGTATTTT.

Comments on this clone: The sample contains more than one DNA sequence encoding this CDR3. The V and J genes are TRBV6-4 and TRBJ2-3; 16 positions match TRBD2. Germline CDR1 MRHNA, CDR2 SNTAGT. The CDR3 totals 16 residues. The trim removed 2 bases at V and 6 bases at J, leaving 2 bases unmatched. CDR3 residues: CASSDGTSGGADTQYF. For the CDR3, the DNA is TGTGCCAGCAGTGACGGGACTAGCGGGGGGGCCGATACGCAGTATTTT.